This TCR beta chain emerged from a study of T cells in Graves' hyperthyroidism and ophthalmopathy. The overall study: Peripheral blood was collected at initial diagnosis, before any treatment. Study-wide findings and caveats: Ophthalmopathy and stable hyperthyroidism were separated by a 13 V-J model. Also found in blood were most expanded thyroid clonotypes above 0.001.

The PBMCs were taken from less than 11 ml of fresh peripheral blood. It was RNA transcripts that yielded the amplified TCR beta CDR3 regions. First-round RT-PCR targeting the TCR CDR3 was performed with the HTBI primer set. Via MiXCR, TCRdb re-called the multiplex PCR reads, giving one row per CDR3 protein. The table has approximately 520,000 distinct CDR3 sequences, 24% seen once. This clonotype was observed many times. The antigen is not known. Trimming removed 6 bases from V and 8 bases from J; junction bases left unmatched: 9. The germline V gene encodes CDR1 MDHEN and CDR2 SYDVKM. The CDR3 has 14 amino acids.

The V call is TRBV28, the J call TRBJ1-2, with 10 nucleotides matching TRBD1. The sample was blood. This clonotype was obtained from a woman aged 25 to 39 with Graves' ophthalmopathy. DNA for the CDR3: TGTGCCAGCAGCCCCGGGACAGGGGTGATAGGCTACACCTTC. It codes for CASSPGTGVIGYTF.